These 9 T cell receptor beta chains came from one sample sequenced in a study of blood T cell repertoires in COVID-19. Using immunoSEQ multiplex PCR, the repertoire was profiled, and TCRdb retains in-frame clones only, with some absent. The sample consists of some 150,000 clones, 75% to 85% of them appearing once. The sample consisted of peripheral blood. These receptors came from a human donor with acute or convalescent COVID-19. The donor label of this sample is uncertain.

This chain links TRBV19 with TRBJ1-5; 7 bases match TRBD1. CDR1 is LNHDA and CDR2 is SQIVND in the germline V gene (reference sequence). The CDR3 spans 15 residues. V gave up 3 bases and J gave up 7 bases; unmatched junction bases: 9. The CDR3 region is CASSIVRQGQQPQHF. CDR3 DNA sequence: TGTGCCAGTAGTATTGTTCGACAGGGACAACAGCCCCAGCATTTT.

The V gene is TRBV10-3, the J gene TRBJ1-2; 9 nucleotides match TRBD1. Germline V gene sequence: CDR1 ENHRY, CDR2 SYGVKD. The CDR3 totals 11 residues. Trimming at V came to 11 bases and at J to 6 bases, leaving 4 bases not matched to a gene. This chain's CDR3 is CAAGQGHGYTF. DNA of the CDR3: TGTGCCGCGGGACAGGGCCATGGCTACACCTTC.

The chain carries TRBV10-3 and TRBJ1-1; D unresolved. The CDR3 runs 11 residues. Germline lookup yields CDR1 ENHRY and CDR2 SYGVKD. V was trimmed by 3 bases and J by 5 bases, leaving 4 bases between them. The DNA of the CDR3 is TGTGCCATCAGTGACAGGACTGAAGCTTTCTTT. Residues: CAISDRTEAFF.

This sequence joins TRBV9 and TRBJ1-6, with 9 bases matching TRBD1. This CDR3 region has 15 residues. Per the germline V gene, CDR1 is SGDLS and CDR2 is YYNGEE. V was clipped by 3 bases and J by 15 bases; unmatched bases: 13. This CDR3 reads CASSGTGVTGVDLHF. CDR3 DNA sequence: TGTGCCAGCAGCGGGACAGGGGTTACCGGGGTAGACCTCCACTTT.

V usage is TRBV6-5 and J usage is TRBJ1-5; 9 nucleotides match TRBD1. The CDR3 is 15 residues long. The V and J ends lost 5 bases and 4 bases, in that order; junction bases with no gene match: 6. Germline CDR1 is MNHEY and CDR2 is SVGAGI. The CDR3 region has the DNA TGTGCCAGCAGTCCTGGGACAGGGATAAATCAGCCCCAGCATTTT. Protein sequence: CASSPGTGINQPQHF.

This chain connects TRBV13 to TRBJ1-2; TRBD1 agrees at 7 bases. V shed 5 bases and J 7 bases; nucleotides not matched to a gene: 10. This CDR3 has 14 amino acids. Per germline, CDR1 PRHDT and CDR2 FYEKMQ (reference sequence). CDR3 bases: TGTGCCAGCAGCGCTCAGGGGGTAGAGAGTGGCTACACCTTC. Protein: CASSAQGVESGYTF.

The CDR3 loop is CASSPLGGAYGYTF. The CDR3 coding sequence is TGTGCCAGCAGCCCCCTAGGGGGGGCCTATGGCTACACCTTC. The chain combines TRBV5-6 with TRBJ1-2, with a tentative D call TRBD1 (6 bases). V dropped 4 bases and J dropped 4 bases, with 14 bases sitting between them. This CDR3 has 14 residues. Germline CDR1 SGHDT, CDR2 YYEEEE.

The chain employs TRBV24-1 and TRBJ2-2; TRBD1 aligns across 7 bases. Germline V gene lookup returns CDR1 KGHDR and CDR2 SFDVKD. The ends lost 5 bases at V and 2 bases at J; junction bases unmatched: 7. The CDR3 spans 16 residues. The CDR3 sequence is CATSAPGGGNTGELFF. In DNA form, the CDR3 reads TGTGCCACCAGTGCGCCAGGGGGTGGTAACACCGGGGAGCTGTTTTTT.

The sample holds one count of this clone. The gene calls are TRBV7-9 and TRBJ1-3, with 7 positions matching TRBD1. The ends lost 5 bases at V and 1 base at J; junction bases unmatched: 11. Looked up from germline, CDR1 is SEHNR and CDR2 is FQNEAQ (reference sequence). The CDR3 is 17 amino acids. The CDR3 spells CASSPGYRGSSGNTIYF. In nucleotides, the CDR3 is TGTGCCAGCAGCCCCGGCTACAGGGGATCTTCTGGAAACACCATATATTTT.